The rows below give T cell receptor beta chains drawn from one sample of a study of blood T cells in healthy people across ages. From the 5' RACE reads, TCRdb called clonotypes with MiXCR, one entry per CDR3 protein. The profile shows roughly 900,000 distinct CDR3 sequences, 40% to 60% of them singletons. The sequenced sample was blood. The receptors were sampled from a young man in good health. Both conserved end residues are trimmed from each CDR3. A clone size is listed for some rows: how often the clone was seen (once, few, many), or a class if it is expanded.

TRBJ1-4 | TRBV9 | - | ASSEQTATNEKLF
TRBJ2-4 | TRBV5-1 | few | ASSYLAGTLAKNIQY
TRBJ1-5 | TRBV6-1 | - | ASSTSVAGNQPQH
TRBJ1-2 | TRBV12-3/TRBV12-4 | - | ASSSGQRANYGYT
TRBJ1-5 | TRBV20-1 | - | SARRGQGSNSNQPQH
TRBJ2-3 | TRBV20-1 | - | SAREGYNLGTQY
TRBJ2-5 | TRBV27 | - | TSSLWSGYTGAYNEQY
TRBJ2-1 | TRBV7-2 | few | ASSLDRSRNEQF
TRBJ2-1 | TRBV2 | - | ASQWLAGGHNEQF
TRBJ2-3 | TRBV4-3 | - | ASSQGSLPDTQY
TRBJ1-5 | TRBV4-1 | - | ASSQDLATTGDQPQH
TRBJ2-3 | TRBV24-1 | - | ATRSETSGGASGCDTQY
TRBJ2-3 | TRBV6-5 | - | ASRPYRTNTDTQY
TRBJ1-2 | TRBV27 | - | ASSPGPFYGYT
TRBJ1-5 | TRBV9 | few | ASSASDSNQPQH
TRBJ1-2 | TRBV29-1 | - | SVEEEIKSYGYT
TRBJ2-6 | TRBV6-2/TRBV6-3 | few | ASSYDPLSGANVLT
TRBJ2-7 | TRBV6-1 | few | ASGVTPSYEQY
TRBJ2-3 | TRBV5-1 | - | ASSSQARRISTDTQY
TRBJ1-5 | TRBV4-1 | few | ASSPTAYNQPQH
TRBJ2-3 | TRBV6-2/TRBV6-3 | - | ASSTRQGGVTDTQY
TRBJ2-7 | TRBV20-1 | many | SAQDHKRIYEQY
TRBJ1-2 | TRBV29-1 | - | SVEGRSDRGYGYT
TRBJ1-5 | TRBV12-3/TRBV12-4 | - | ASSLRSGQPQH